This TCR beta chain derives from a study of T-cell memory formation after mild COVID-19. General study results and limits: The study found contracting CD4+ clones mainly in CM and EM and contracting CD8+ clones in EMRA.

Per germline, CDR1 SGHRS and CDR2 YFSETQ. The V segment lost 9 bases and the J segment 1 base; nucleotides outside the gene matches: 5. The CDR3 contains 14 residues. TCRdb reprocessed the 5' RACE reads with MiXCR, giving one entry per CDR3 protein. Counted here are fewer than 75,000 distinct CDR3 sequences, approximately 12% occurring once; the ten biggest clones make up 24%. As to this clonotype: Its antigen is currently unknown.

The receptor's source is a man aged 18-30 years who had mild COVID-19 (a few samples of this study predate the infection). Cell type and time point are not known. J is TRBJ2-2 and V is TRBV5-1; 8 positions agree with TRBD1. Material for sequencing was PBMCs or a T cell subset sorted from them (not recorded which). This chain's CDR3 is CATSGTGNTGELFF. CDR3 nucleotide sequence: TGCGCCACCTCCGGGACAGGGAACACCGGGGAGCTGTTTTTT. The variable domain in full, completed from reference TRBV5-1 and TRBJ2-2, reads KAGVTQTPRYLIKTRGQQVTLSCSPISGHRSVSWYQQTPGQGLQFLFEYFSETQRNKGNFPGRFSGRQFSNSRSEMNVSTLELGDSALYLCATSGTGNTGELFFGEGSRLTVL.